Given below is one T cell receptor (beta chain) in context. This clonotype was observed at least ten times. Its specific antigen is unknown. Per-base qualities were not stored, and no clone one base away is much larger. These data are taken from a study of tumor and adjacent non-tumor tissue in lung cancer (dated by TCRdb to 2016 to 2018). Some background on the complete study: Patients with adenocarcinoma (roughly 12), squamous cell carcinoma (2) and small cell lung cancer (1) were included in the cohort. Ages among the roughly 15 patients ranged from about 30 to 80 years, there were 10 or so men and 5 women, and disease was at TNM stage I to III. Sequencing produced some 130,000,000 productive TCRbeta reads in total, an average of about 4 million reads per sample. The study compared bulk TCRbeta repertoires between lung tumor tissue and matched distant non-tumor lung tissue from approximately 14 lung cancer patients. Around 30 paired specimens, one tumor and one normal lung sample per patient, were profiled by TCRbeta CDR3 sequencing. What the authors observed across the whole study: Younger patients had significantly higher TCR diversity, and higher tumor TCR diversity was associated with shorter overall and disease-free survival. Peripheral blood was not sequenced, so blood TCRbeta repertoires were not examined in the lung cancer patients of the study. Only roughly 14 patients were included in the cohort, and the need for larger samples and more detailed clinical data was noted by the authors. In normal lung, the top 100 clones accounted for a significantly larger cumulative share of the repertoire than in tumor tissue. Neither the sequencing platform nor unique molecular identifiers are named or mentioned anywhere in the methods. Tumor tissue showed significantly greater TCR diversity (inverse Simpson) than normal lung tissue (about 410 vs 180, P = 0.0075, Mann-Whitney U test).

RNA was isolated from bulk, unsorted tissue, and RNA quality was assessed with a NanoDrop ND-1000 and an Agilent 2100. Distant non-tumor tissue taken more than 3 cm from the tumor edge was used as the normal lung sample. All donors had newly diagnosed lung cancer, had not received prior chemotherapy, and were admitted for thoracic surgery in China between August and November 2014. The study excluded patients who had received radiotherapy or chemotherapy before or who had another cancer at the same time. Surgical tissue pieces of roughly 1-2.2 cm3 were preserved in RNAlater solution and stored at -80 °C until use. From the cysteine up to the phenylalanine, the CDR3 has a length of 17 residues. Left in the record is the CDR3 DNA by itself, 51 bases read in frame from the first base. CDR1 and CDR2 are drawn from the germline V gene: LGHNA, YSLEER. V and J are trimmed by 0 bases and 4 bases, and the gene matches miss 5 bases of the junction.

Receptor amplification or capture employed multiplex PCR. Sequencer: Illumina HiSeq 2500. TCRbeta libraries were constructed through three rounds of nested PCR with primers (Table S4) according to protocols modified from ARM-PCR. Before sequencing, PCR products of 200-500 bp were excised from the gel and purified with the QIAquick gel extraction kit. Concerning the study's data processing: Reads were cleaned using Trimmomatic, were merged into complete CDR3 sequences using FLASH, and were assigned to V(D)J germline segments using MiTCR. VDJtools was used to compute clonal diversity as the inverse Simpson's index. In-frame sequences lacking a premature stop codon were counted as productive reads. TCRdb reworked the public reads: Q25 trimming with fastp, MiXCR clone assembly, productive beta chains retained. Each CDR3 protein appears once, grouped with its most common genes and DNA. Here the V and J calls rest on TCRdb's processing, not on the authors' analysis. The sample contains over 100,000 distinct CDR3 sequences, 50% to 70% of them found a single time. Over 15% of the sample is taken by the ten largest.

The clonotype was recovered from a man in his fifties or sixties with non-small cell lung cancer. The V and J segments used are TRBV4-3 and TRBJ2-2, with 10 bases in between that match TRBD2. The sequenced sample was distant non-tumor lung tissue. The DNA sequence follows: TGCGCCAGCAGCCAAGAAGGGAGCGGGAGGGCCACCGGGGAGCTGTTTTTT. The encoded protein is CASSQEGSGRATGELFF.